This T cell receptor beta chain originates from a study of cytomegalovirus exposure and HLA in healthy donors. Study-wide background: It was reported in a later analysis that the roughly 120 validation repertoires used the same platform as the roughly 700 first-cohort repertoires.

The donors were in the roughly 130-subject validation cohort, distinct from the approximately 700-subject first cohort. Study conclusions and caveats: There were about 160 TCR beta chains listed as cytomegalovirus-associated.

This CDR3 contains 17 residues. After removal of 8 bases from V and 2 bases from J, the junction contained 8 bases not matched to a gene. Germline V gives CDR1 ENHRY, CDR2 SYGVKD. About this clone itself: Its specificity is not known.

Libraries were prepared by immunoSEQ multiplex PCR; TCRdb keeps only in-frame clonotypes and omits some of them. The sample has 130,000 or so clones, 70% to 90% seen once. Sequenced input: PBMCs. This TCR was recovered from a woman in her twenties or thirties in good health and CMV-seronegative. This chain uses TRBV10-3 with TRBJ2-2, with 13 bases matching TRBD2. For the CDR3, the DNA is TGTGCCATCCGACGGACTAGCGGGGGACTCAACACCGGGGAGCTGTTTTTT. Translated: CAIRRTSGGLNTGELFF.